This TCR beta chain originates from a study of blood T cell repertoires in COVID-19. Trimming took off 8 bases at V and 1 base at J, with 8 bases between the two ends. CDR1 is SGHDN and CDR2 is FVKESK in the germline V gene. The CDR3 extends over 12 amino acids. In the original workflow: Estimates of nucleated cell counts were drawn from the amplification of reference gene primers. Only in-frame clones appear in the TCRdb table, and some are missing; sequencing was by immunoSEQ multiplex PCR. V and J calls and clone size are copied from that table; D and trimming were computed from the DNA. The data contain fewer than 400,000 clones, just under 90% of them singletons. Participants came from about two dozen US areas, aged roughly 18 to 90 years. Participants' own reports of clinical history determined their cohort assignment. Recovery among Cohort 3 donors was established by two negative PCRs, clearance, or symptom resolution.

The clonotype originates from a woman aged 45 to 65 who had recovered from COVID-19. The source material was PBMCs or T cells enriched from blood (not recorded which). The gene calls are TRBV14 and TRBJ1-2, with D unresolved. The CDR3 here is CASGSLNYGYTF. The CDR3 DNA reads TGTGCCAGCGGCTCTCTTAACTATGGCTACACCTTC.